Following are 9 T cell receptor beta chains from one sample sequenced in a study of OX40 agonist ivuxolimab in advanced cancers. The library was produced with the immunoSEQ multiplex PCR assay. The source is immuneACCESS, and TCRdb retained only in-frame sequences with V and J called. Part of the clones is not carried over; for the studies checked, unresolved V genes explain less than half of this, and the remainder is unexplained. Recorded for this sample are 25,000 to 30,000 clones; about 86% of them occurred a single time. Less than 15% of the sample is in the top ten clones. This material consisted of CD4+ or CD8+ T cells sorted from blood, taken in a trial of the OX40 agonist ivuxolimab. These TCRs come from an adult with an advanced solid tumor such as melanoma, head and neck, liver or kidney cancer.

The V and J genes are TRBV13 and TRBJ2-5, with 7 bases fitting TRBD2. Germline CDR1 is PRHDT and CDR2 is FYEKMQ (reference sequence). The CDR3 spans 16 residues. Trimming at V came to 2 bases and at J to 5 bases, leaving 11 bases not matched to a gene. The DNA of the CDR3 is TGTGCCAGCAGCTTATCCGACGGGGGGACCCGTGAGACCCAGTACTTC. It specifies CASSLSDGGTRETQYF.

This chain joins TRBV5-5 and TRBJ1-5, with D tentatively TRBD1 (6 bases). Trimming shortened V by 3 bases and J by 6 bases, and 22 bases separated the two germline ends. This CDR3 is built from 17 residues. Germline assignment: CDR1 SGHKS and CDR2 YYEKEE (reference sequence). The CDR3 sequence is CASSSRDTKISGQPQHF. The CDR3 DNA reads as TGTGCCAGCAGCTCCCGGGACACGAAGATTTCTGGTCAGCCCCAGCATTTT.

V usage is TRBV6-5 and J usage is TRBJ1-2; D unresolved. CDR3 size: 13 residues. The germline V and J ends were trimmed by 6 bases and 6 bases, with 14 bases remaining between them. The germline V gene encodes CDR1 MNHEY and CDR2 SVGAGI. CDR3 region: CASRAGLGNGYTF. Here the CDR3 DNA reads TGTGCCAGCAGAGCCGGGTTGGGGAATGGCTACACCTTC.

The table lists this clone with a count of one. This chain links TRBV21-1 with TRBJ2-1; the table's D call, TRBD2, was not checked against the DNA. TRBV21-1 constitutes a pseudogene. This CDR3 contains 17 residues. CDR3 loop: CASSKDSAGVAYNEQFF. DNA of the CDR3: TGTGCCAGCAGCAAAGATTCTGCGGGAGTGGCCTACAATGAGCAGTTCTTC.

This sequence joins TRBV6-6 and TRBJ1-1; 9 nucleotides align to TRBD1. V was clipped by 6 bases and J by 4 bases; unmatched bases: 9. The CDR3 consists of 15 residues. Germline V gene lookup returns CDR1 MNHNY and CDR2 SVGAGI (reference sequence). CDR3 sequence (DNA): TGTGCCAGCAGGCCCCAATACAGGGGGCTCACTGAAGCTTTCTTT. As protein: CASRPQYRGLTEAFF.

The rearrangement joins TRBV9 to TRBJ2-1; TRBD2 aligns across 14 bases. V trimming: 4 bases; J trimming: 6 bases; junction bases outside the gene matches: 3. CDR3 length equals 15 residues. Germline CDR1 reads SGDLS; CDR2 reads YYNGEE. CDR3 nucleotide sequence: TGTGCCAGCAGCATCGGGACTAGCGGGGGCAATGAGCAGTTCTTC. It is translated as CASSIGTSGGNEQFF.

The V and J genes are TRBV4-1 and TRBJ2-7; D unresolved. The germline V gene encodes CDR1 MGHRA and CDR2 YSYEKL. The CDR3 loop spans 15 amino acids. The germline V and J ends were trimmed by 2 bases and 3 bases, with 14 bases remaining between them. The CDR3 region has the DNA TGCGCCAGCAGCCAATCTCCTCAAGGCAGCTACGAGCAGTACTTC. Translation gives CASSQSPQGSYEQYF.

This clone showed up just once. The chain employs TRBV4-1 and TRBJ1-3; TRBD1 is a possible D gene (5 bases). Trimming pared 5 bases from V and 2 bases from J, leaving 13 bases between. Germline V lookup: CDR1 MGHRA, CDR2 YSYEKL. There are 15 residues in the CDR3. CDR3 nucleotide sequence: TGCGCCAGCAGCATCGGACAATTCACTGGAAACACCATATATTTT. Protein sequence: CASSIGQFTGNTIYF.

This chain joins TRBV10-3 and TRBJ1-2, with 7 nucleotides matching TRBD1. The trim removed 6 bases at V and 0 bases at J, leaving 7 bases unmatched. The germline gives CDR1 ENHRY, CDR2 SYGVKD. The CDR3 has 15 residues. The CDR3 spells CAIRGEQGTNYGYTF. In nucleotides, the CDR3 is TGTGCCATCAGAGGGGAACAGGGGACTAACTATGGCTACACCTTC.